The sample holds many counts of the clone carrying this T cell receptor beta chain. The data were obtained in a study of neurological immune-mediated disorders. Using its own MiXCR run on the 5' RACE reads, TCRdb lists one record per CDR3 protein. The table has 110,000 or so distinct CDR3 sequences, about 3.4% seen once; the top ten hold over 1%. Germline CDR1 reads DFQATT; CDR2 reads SNEGSKA (reference sequence). With 1 base removed from V and 7 bases from J, the gap between germline ends came to 7 bases. The CDR3 runs 11 residues. The source is a woman aged 25 to 39 with multiple sclerosis. This rearrangement joins TRBV20-1 to TRBJ1-1; no definite D call. Sequenced input: PBMCs. The CDR3 DNA is TGCAGTGCTAGAGTTTGGGGTGAAGCTTTCTTT. Translated, it gives CSARVWGEAFF.